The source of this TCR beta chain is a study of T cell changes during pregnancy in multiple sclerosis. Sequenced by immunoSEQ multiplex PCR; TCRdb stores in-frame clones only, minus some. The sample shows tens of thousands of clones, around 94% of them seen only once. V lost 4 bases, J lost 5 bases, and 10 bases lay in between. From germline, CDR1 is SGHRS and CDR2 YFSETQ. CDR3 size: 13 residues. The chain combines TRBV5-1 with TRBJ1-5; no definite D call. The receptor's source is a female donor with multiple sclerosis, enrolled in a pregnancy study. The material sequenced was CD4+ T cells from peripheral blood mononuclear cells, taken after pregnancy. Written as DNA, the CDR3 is TGCGCCAGCAGCGCCGCCCAGGATCAGCCCCAGCATTTT. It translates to CASSAAQDQPQHF.